The clone carrying this T cell receptor beta chain was detected only a few times. This sample stems from a study of CD4 and CD8 cells across lung adenocarcinoma regions. MiXCR, applied by TCRdb to the PCR reads, yields one record per CDR3 protein. Of 20,000 to 25,000 distinct CDR3 sequences listed, roughly half are singletons. Donors had localized lung adenocarcinoma, a non-small cell lung cancer. Germline-derived CDR1 and CDR2 are MNHNS and SASEGT. Trimming removed 6 bases at V and 6 bases at J, with 15 bases between. The CDR3 runs to 14 residues. The rearrangement uses TRBV6-1 and TRBJ2-1; a possible D gene is TRBD2 (6 bases). The sequence was obtained from a female donor with lung adenocarcinoma. The CD4 and CD8 labels of this study may be unreliable. Source material: CD8+ T cells from the center of a lung tumor. The CDR3 region is CASSLMAGGNEQFF. For the CDR3, the DNA is TGTGCCAGCAGCCTGATGGCCGGGGGCAATGAGCAGTTCTTC.